This T cell receptor (beta chain) was captured in a study of T-cell memory formation after mild COVID-19 (dated by TCRdb to the early 2020s). Regarding the complete study: Most TCR sequence clusters were specific to one of the two donors. Longitudinal TCRalpha and TCRbeta repertoire sequencing tracked T-cell clones expanding and contracting after mild COVID-19 in a couple of donors. Two young, previously healthy adult volunteers made up the cohort, one male and one female.

From its cysteine to its phenylalanine, the CDR3 spans 13 amino acids. The DNA shown is the 39-base CDR3, in frame from base 1. The germline V gene gives CDR1 as SGHTA and CDR2 as FQGNSA. V and J lose 5 bases and 3 bases, and a span of 10 bases separates them. PBMCs were isolated by Ficoll-Paque density gradient centrifugation. Paper-wide results and their limitations: Clones contracting from day 15 to 85 had balanced CD4/CD8 phenotypes, while a second wave expanding from day 15 to 37 was biased towards CD4+. The study included only two mild cases, and larger cohorts that include severe cases with pre-infection samples were judged to be necessary. Some responding clones were found in pre-infection memory, which suggests that pre-existing cross-reactive memory T cells took part in the SARS-CoV-2 response. Contracting CD4+ clones were located mainly in the CM and EM memory subsets, whereas CD8+ clones were found to be enriched in EMRA. SARS-CoV-2 specificity of the second-wave clones peaking on day 37 was not confirmed.

This clonotype was recorded a few times. Which antigen it targets is not known. No much larger clone exists at a distance of one base, and base qualities are not known. The sequencer was an Illumina NovaSeq 6000. Using 5'RACE with constant-segment primers, TCRalpha and TCRbeta cDNA libraries were constructed, with sample barcodes and unique molecular identifiers added in the process. RNA was extracted from every sample with Trizol reagent. Libraries were amplified in two PCR steps, with a second sample barcode and Illumina TruSeq adapters added in the second step. Sequencing of the libraries was done on an Illumina NovaSeq, producing 2 x 150 bp paired-end reads. From the authors' description of their analysis: With migec v1.2.7, reads were demultiplexed and then collapsed into UMI-guided consensus sequences. Using mixcr v2.1.11, UMI consensuses were aligned to TRA and TRB V and J templates and then assembled into clonotypes. Clonotypes were classified as expanded or contracted when called significant by both edgeR and NoisET, with noise models trained on biological replicates. edgeR calls used a false discovery rate-adjusted p below 0.01 and a log2 fold-change threshold of 1. As an exploratory analysis of dynamics, max-normalized trajectories of the 1000 most abundant clonotypes were examined with PCA combined with hierarchical clustering. Each responding clone was given a CD4 or CD8 phenotype based on the CD4+ and CD8+ repertoires, which had been sequenced separately. TCRdb cleaned the public reads at Q25 with fastp, built clones with MiXCR and kept in-frame beta chains. For every CDR3 protein sequence, its rows merge into one entry that carries the most common genes and DNA. The V and J calls here are based on TCRdb, not the publication. For this sample the table gives 300,000 to 400,000 distinct CDR3 sequences, of which 15% to 20% were detected only once. Approximately 20% of the sample lies in the top ten.

The TCR originated in a man between 18 and 29 years old who had mild COVID-19 (a few samples of this study predate the infection). The sample titles of this study are shuffled in the database, so cell type and time point are left out; the donor was told from shared clones. The material sequenced was PBMCs or a T cell subset sorted from them (not recorded which). The rearrangement combines TRBV7-2 with TRBJ1-2; the D region possibly corresponds to TRBD1 (5 bases align). At the DNA level, the sequence is TGTGCCAGCAGCGCAGGGATTTACTATGGCTACACCTTC. This sequence encodes CASSAGIYYGYTF.